These 15 T cell receptor beta chains came from one sample sequenced in a study of T cell responses to AZD1222 COVID-19 vaccine. The data were produced by immunoSEQ multiplex PCR, yet TCRdb's version contains in-frame clones alone and is incomplete. Of 100,000 or so clones in the sample, around 87% are singletons; the top ten hold roughly 4.2%. Here the sequenced sample was peripheral blood, taken on day 0 of MenACWY control vaccination. These receptors originate from an adult in good health.

This rearrangement joins TRBV7-2 to TRBJ2-1; unclear D gene. Germline V gene data show CDR1 as SGHTA and CDR2 as FQGNSA. Trimming removed 1 base from V and 1 base from J, with 5 bases in between. The CDR3 sequence is 14 residues long. The CDR3 DNA reads TGTGCCAGCAGCTTAGACATTTCCTACAATGAGCAGTTCTTC. Protein: CASSLDISYNEQFF.

This clone is a singleton in its sample. The gene calls are TRBV28 and TRBJ1-6, with D possibly being TRBD1 (6 bases). Germline V gene sequence: CDR1 MDHEN, CDR2 SYDVKM. The V end was cut by 8 bases, the J end by 5 bases, with 16 bases between. CDR3 length: 15 residues. Here the CDR3 DNA reads TGTGCCAGCCTGACTGGGGCAGGGGATAATTCACCCCTCCACTTT. This encodes CASLTGAGDNSPLHF.

V and J are TRBV9 and TRBJ2-5, with D tentatively TRBD1 or TRBD2 (5 bases each). The CDR3 length is 15 residues. From germline, CDR1 is SGDLS and CDR2 YYNGEE. The V end lost 4 bases, the J end lost 2 bases, and 15 bases lay between the germline ends. The CDR3 here is CASSKDTGPQETQYF. The CDR3 DNA is TGTGCCAGCAGCAAAGACACGGGGCCTCAAGAGACCCAGTACTTC.

V gene TRBV11-2 combines with J gene TRBJ2-1, with D perhaps matching TRBD2 (7 bases). CDR3 size: 13 residues. Germline V lookup: CDR1 SGHAT, CDR2 FQNNGV. The V end lost 2 bases, the J end lost 8 bases, and 10 bases lay between the germline ends. The CDR3: CASSLTGRDEQFF. Written as DNA, the CDR3 is TGTGCCAGCAGCTTAACAGGGAGGGATGAGCAGTTCTTC.

The rearrangement uses TRBV28 and TRBJ1-2; TRBD1 is a possible D gene (5 bases). Trimming took off 5 bases at V and 4 bases at J, with 17 bases between the two ends. CDR1 and CDR2 (germline): MDHEN, SYDVKM. There are 15 residues in the CDR3. CDR3 sequence (DNA): TGTGCCAGCAGTGCCTATCCGGGGGGGGTCTATGGCTACACCTTC. Protein sequence: CASSAYPGGVYGYTF.

The chain is built from TRBV28 and TRBJ1-2; D call uncertain. CDR3 length equals 18 residues. Trimming pared 2 bases from V and 2 bases from J, leaving 21 bases between. The germline V gene has CDR1 MDHEN and CDR2 SYDVKM. The CDR3, as DNA: TGTGCCAGCAGTTTAGGTTTCGGTCAGGAAGCACTCAACTATGGCTACACCTTC. Amino acid sequence: CASSLGFGQEALNYGYTF.

The genes are TRBV7-2 and TRBJ1-3; a possible D gene is TRBD1 (5 bases). Germline values: CDR1 SGHTA, CDR2 FQGNSA. The V end lost 6 bases, the J end lost 4 bases, and 16 bases lay between the germline ends. This CDR3 is built from 15 residues. The CDR3 spells CASRPPGLGGNTIYF. The CDR3 region has the DNA TGTGCCAGCAGACCCCCGGGGCTGGGAGGAAACACCATATATTTT.

This chain uses TRBV2 with TRBJ1-4, with a weak D call TRBD1 (6 bases). This CDR3 contains 13 residues. V shed 5 bases and J shed 6 bases, with 10 bases lying between them. Germline CDR1 and CDR2: SNHLY and FYNNEI. This CDR3 is CASSQGRDEKLFF. DNA for the CDR3: TGTGCCAGCAGTCAGGGGAGGGATGAAAAACTGTTTTTT.

There are many counts of this clone. The chain links TRBV5-1 to TRBJ1-1, with D uncertain. CDR1 and CDR2 from the germline V gene are SGHRS and YFSETQ. The CDR3 spans 12 residues. The germline V and J ends were trimmed by 4 bases and 4 bases, with 8 bases remaining between them. CDR3 sequence reads: CASSPAGTEAFF. In nucleotides, the CDR3 is TGCGCCAGCAGCCCGGCGGGCACTGAAGCTTTCTTT.

V usage is TRBV7-2 and J usage is TRBJ1-5; D gene uncertain. The CDR3 totals 16 residues. V shed 0 bases and J shed 1 base, with 10 bases lying between them. The V gene's germline CDR1 is SGHTA and CDR2 FQGNSA. The CDR3 nucleotides are TGTGCCAGCAGCTTAGCGTTCGCAGAAAGCAATCAGCCCCAGCATTTT. Protein: CASSLAFAESNQPQHF.

The rearrangement joins TRBV2 to TRBJ1-5; D perhaps matches TRBD1 (5 bases). Germline CDR1 reads SNHLY; CDR2 reads FYNNEI. CDR3 length equals 14 residues. With 5 bases removed from V and 5 bases from J, the gap between germline ends came to 13 bases. Written as DNA, the CDR3 is TGTGCCAGCAGTTCCGACAGAATCGATCAGCCCCAGCATTTT. Amino acids: CASSSDRIDQPQHF.

The chain has TRBV9 and TRBJ1-2; 7 nucleotides align to TRBD1. The V gene's germline CDR1 is SGDLS and CDR2 YYNGEE. V was pared by 4 bases and J by 7 bases, with 16 bases of the junction left unmatched. CDR3 length equals 16 residues. CDR3 region: CASSPSPTTGAGGYTF. The CDR3 nucleotides read TGTGCCAGCAGCCCTAGCCCCACCACAGGGGCTGGTGGCTACACCTTC.

The rearrangement uses TRBV5-4 and TRBJ1-4; the D is unclear. Germline-derived CDR1 and CDR2 are SGHNT and YYREEE (reference sequence). The V gene lost 4 bases and the J gene lost 2 bases, with 9 bases spanning the gap. The CDR3 length is 14 residues. The CDR3: CASSLGPTNEKLFF. CDR3 bases: TGTGCCAGCAGCCTTGGACCGACTAATGAAAAACTGTTTTTT.

V is TRBV18 and J is TRBJ1-4; no definite D call. The CDR3 length is 15 residues. Trimming stripped 2 bases from V and 0 bases from J, with 7 bases between. CDR1 is KGHSH, CDR2 LQKENI, per germline. As DNA, the CDR3 is TGTGCCAGCTCACCAGGGCTAGCAACTAATGAAAAACTGTTTTTT. Residues: CASSPGLATNEKLFF. Using reference TRBV18 and TRBJ1-4 for the parts outside the CDR3, the full variable domain is NAGVMQNPRHLVRRRGQEARLRCSPMKGHSHVYWYRQLPEEGLKFMVYLQKENIIDESGMPKERFSAEFPKEGPSILRIQQVVRGDSAAYFCASSPGLATNEKLFFGSGTQLSVL.

This chain connects TRBV10-2 to TRBJ2-1; 14 bases match TRBD2. The germline V gene encodes CDR1 WSHSY and CDR2 SAAADI. Trimming removed 6 bases from V and 8 bases from J; junction bases left unmatched: 6. This CDR3 has 15 amino acids. DNA of the CDR3: TGCGCCAGCAGGCCACCGGGACTAGCGGGAGATGAGCAGTTCTTC. Amino acids: CASRPPGLAGDEQFF.